The rows below give T cell receptor beta chains drawn from one sample of a study of T cells in tuberculosis. Assay used: immunoSEQ multiplex PCR; TCRdb lists only in-frame clones, some missing. The repertoire holds tens of thousands of clones, with approximately 85% as singletons. Material: PBMCs, obtained at tuberculosis diagnosis. The origin of the receptors is an adult with tuberculosis. Both conserved end residues are part of each CDR3. D genes are given only for firm matches. Some rows have no size entry. The others give once, few or many, or a class for an expanded clone.

J gene: TRBJ1-2
V gene: TRBV10-1
clone size: -
D gene: -
CDR3 protein: CASLNYGYTF
CDR3 DNA: TGCGCCAGCCTTAACTATGGCTACACCTTC

J gene: TRBJ2-3
V gene: TRBV5-1
clone size: -
D gene: TRBD2
CDR3 protein: CASSFLGTSGWPSTDTQYF
CDR3 DNA: TGCGCCAGCAGCTTCCTCGGGACTAGCGGGTGGCCTAGCACAGATACGCAGTATTTT

J gene: TRBJ2-7
V gene: TRBV5-1
clone size: -
D gene: -
CDR3 protein: CASIQFPSSYEQYF
CDR3 DNA: TGCGCCAGCATACAGTTTCCAAGCTCCTACGAGCAGTACTTC

J gene: TRBJ1-1
V gene: TRBV30
clone size: -
D gene: -
CDR3 protein: CAWSWTANTEAFF
CDR3 DNA: TGTGCCTGGAGTTGGACAGCAAACACTGAAGCTTTCTTT

J gene: TRBJ2-7
V gene: TRBV25-1
clone size: -
D gene: -
CDR3 protein: CASSDFYEQYF
CDR3 DNA: TGTGCCAGCAGTGACTTCTACGAGCAGTACTTC

J gene: TRBJ2-5
V gene: TRBV5-1
clone size: -
D gene: -
CDR3 protein: CASSGQQETQYF
CDR3 DNA: TGCGCCAGCAGCGGACAGCAAGAGACCCAGTACTTC

J gene: TRBJ1-2
V gene: TRBV5-5
clone size: -
D gene: -
CDR3 protein: CASSSYFETADGYTF
CDR3 DNA: TGTGCCAGCAGCTCTTATTTCGAGACAGCTGATGGCTACACCTTC

J gene: TRBJ2-3
V gene: TRBV5-4
clone size: -
D gene: TRBD2
CDR3 protein: CASSLGLAQDTQYF
CDR3 DNA: TGTGCCAGCAGCTTGGGACTAGCCCAAGATACGCAGTATTTT

J gene: TRBJ1-1
V gene: TRBV30
clone size: -
D gene: -
CDR3 protein: CACPGNMNTEAFF
CDR3 DNA: TGTGCCTGCCCTGGCAACATGAACACTGAAGCTTTCTTT

J gene: TRBJ2-1
V gene: TRBV30
clone size: -
D gene: -
CDR3 protein: CAWSEPVEEQFF
CDR3 DNA: TGTGCCTGGAGTGAACCCGTGGAGGAGCAGTTCTTC

J gene: TRBJ2-3
V gene: TRBV9
clone size: -
D gene: -
CDR3 protein: CASSGIRGDTQYF
CDR3 DNA: TGTGCCAGCAGCGGGATAAGGGGTGATACGCAGTATTTT

J gene: TRBJ1-3
V gene: TRBV28
clone size: -
D gene: -
CDR3 protein: CASTPDRGSGNTIYF
CDR3 DNA: TGTGCCAGCACCCCTGACCGGGGCTCTGGAAACACCATATATTTT

J gene: TRBJ1-2
V gene: TRBV27
clone size: -
D gene: TRBD1
CDR3 protein: CASSPSNRGNGYTF
CDR3 DNA: TGTGCCAGCAGTCCATCTAACAGGGGAAATGGCTACACCTTC

J gene: TRBJ2-3
V gene: TRBV9
clone size: -
D gene: -
CDR3 protein: CASSVLMTDTQYF
CDR3 DNA: TGTGCCAGCAGCGTGTTAATGACAGATACGCAGTATTTT

J gene: TRBJ2-7
V gene: TRBV28
clone size: -
D gene: TRBD2
CDR3 protein: CASRALAGDKEQYF
CDR3 DNA: TGTGCCAGCAGGGCCCTAGCGGGAGATAAAGAGCAGTACTTC

J gene: TRBJ1-1
V gene: TRBV6-5
clone size: -
D gene: -
CDR3 protein: CASSYSPEDVAFF
CDR3 DNA: TGTGCCAGCAGTTACTCGCCAGAGGATGTGGCTTTCTTT

J gene: TRBJ2-1
V gene: TRBV9
clone size: -
D gene: TRBD2
CDR3 protein: CASSGGTSSYNEQFF
CDR3 DNA: TGTGCCAGCAGTGGCGGGACTAGCTCCTACAATGAGCAGTTCTTC

J gene: TRBJ2-1
V gene: TRBV2
clone size: -
D gene: TRBD2
CDR3 protein: CASIRTSGGYNEQFF
CDR3 DNA: TGTGCCAGCATACGGACTAGCGGGGGTTACAATGAGCAGTTCTTC

J gene: TRBJ1-1
V gene: TRBV13
clone size: -
D gene: TRBD1
CDR3 protein: CASSGRQGTPNTEAFF
CDR3 DNA: TGTGCCAGCAGCGGCCGACAGGGAACCCCGAACACTGAAGCTTTCTTT

J gene: TRBJ2-2
V gene: TRBV25-1
clone size: -
D gene: TRBD2
CDR3 protein: CASSQGDSSTSGGELFF
CDR3 DNA: TGTGCCAGCAGTCAGGGGGACTCTTCGACTAGCGGCGGGGAGCTGTTTTTT

J gene: TRBJ1-1
V gene: TRBV6-5
clone size: -
D gene: TRBD1
CDR3 protein: CASSSHRGRNTEAFF
CDR3 DNA: TGTGCCAGCAGTTCACACAGGGGGAGGAACACTGAAGCTTTCTTT

J gene: TRBJ1-2
V gene: TRBV6-1
clone size: few
D gene: -
CDR3 protein: CASSDRGYTF
CDR3 DNA: TGTGCCAGCAGCGACAGAGGCTACACCTTC

J gene: TRBJ1-2
V gene: TRBV30
clone size: once
D gene: TRBD1
CDR3 protein: CAWSVLTGGGGGYTF
CDR3 DNA: TGTGCCTGGAGTGTCCTGACAGGGGGCGGTGGTGGCTACACCTTC

J gene: TRBJ2-2
V gene: TRBV29-1
clone size: -
D gene: -
CDR3 protein: CSGYRTHTGELFF
CDR3 DNA: TGCAGCGGGTACAGGACCCACACCGGGGAGCTGTTTTTT

J gene: TRBJ2-7
V gene: TRBV2
clone size: -
D gene: -
CDR3 protein: CASSRTIQTSYEQYF
CDR3 DNA: TGTGCCAGCAGTAGAACGATCCAGACATCCTACGAGCAGTACTTC

J gene: TRBJ2-3
V gene: TRBV5-6
clone size: -
D gene: TRBD1
CDR3 protein: CASSLQGPDTQYF
CDR3 DNA: TGTGCCAGCAGCTTACAGGGGCCAGATACGCAGTATTTT

J gene: TRBJ1-4
V gene: TRBV29-1
clone size: once
D gene: -
CDR3 protein: CSAVDSKLFF
CDR3 DNA: TGCAGCGCCGTGGACAGCAAACTGTTTTTT

J gene: TRBJ2-7
V gene: TRBV7-8
clone size: -
D gene: -
CDR3 protein: CASSLREVDYEQYF
CDR3 DNA: TGTGCCAGCAGCCTCAGGGAGGTCGATTACGAGCAGTACTTC

J gene: TRBJ2-1
V gene: TRBV7-2
clone size: -
D gene: -
CDR3 protein: CASSLARENEQFF
CDR3 DNA: TGTGCCAGCAGCTTAGCCCGGGAAAATGAGCAGTTCTTC

J gene: TRBJ2-6
V gene: TRBV30
clone size: -
D gene: TRBD1
CDR3 protein: CAWRGQALGGANVLTF
CDR3 DNA: TGTGCCTGGAGAGGACAGGCCCTCGGTGGGGCCAACGTCCTGACTTTC

J gene: TRBJ2-1
V gene: TRBV28
clone size: -
D gene: TRBD2
CDR3 protein: CASSFTLPSGDNEQFF
CDR3 DNA: TGTGCCAGCAGTTTCACTCTTCCTAGCGGGGACAATGAGCAGTTCTTC

J gene: TRBJ2-7
V gene: TRBV9
clone size: -
D gene: -
CDR3 protein: CASSVALGIYEQYF
CDR3 DNA: TGTGCCAGCAGCGTAGCGCTGGGCATCTACGAGCAGTACTTC

J gene: TRBJ2-7
V gene: TRBV4-3
clone size: -
D gene: TRBD1
CDR3 protein: CASSQELGTGIYEQYF
CDR3 DNA: TGCGCCAGCAGCCAAGAGTTGGGGACAGGGATCTACGAGCAGTACTTC

J gene: TRBJ2-6
V gene: TRBV5-1
clone size: -
D gene: -
CDR3 protein: CASSLGTAGANVLTF
CDR3 DNA: TGCGCCAGCAGCTTGGGGACAGCTGGGGCCAACGTCCTGACTTTC

J gene: TRBJ1-2
V gene: TRBV7-2
clone size: -
D gene: -
CDR3 protein: CASSGGGSPNYGYTF
CDR3 DNA: TGTGCCAGCAGCGGGGGGGGCAGCCCTAACTATGGCTACACCTTC

J gene: TRBJ2-3
V gene: TRBV13
clone size: -
D gene: TRBD1
CDR3 protein: CASIDRGRDTDTQYF
CDR3 DNA: TGTGCCAGCATCGACAGGGGAAGGGACACAGATACGCAGTATTTT

J gene: TRBJ2-3
V gene: TRBV29-1
clone size: few
D gene: TRBD2
CDR3 protein: CSVRESPSDTQYF
CDR3 DNA: TGCAGCGTGCGGGAGTCCCCGTCAGATACGCAGTATTTT

J gene: TRBJ2-1
V gene: TRBV28
clone size: -
D gene: TRBD1
CDR3 protein: CASSPADGQGNNEQFF
CDR3 DNA: TGTGCCAGCAGTCCCGCCGATGGACAGGGGAACAATGAGCAGTTCTTC

J gene: TRBJ1-1
V gene: TRBV7-2
clone size: -
D gene: -
CDR3 protein: CASSPFGQKNTEAFF
CDR3 DNA: TGTGCCAGCAGCCCATTCGGACAGAAGAACACTGAAGCTTTCTTT

J gene: TRBJ2-7
V gene: TRBV7-6
clone size: -
D gene: -
CDR3 protein: CASSLRQTYEQYF
CDR3 DNA: TGTGCCAGCAGCTTAAGACAGACATACGAGCAGTACTTC

J gene: TRBJ2-2
V gene: TRBV12-2
clone size: -
D gene: -
CDR3 protein: CASRPFRCPGLSLGELFF
CDR3 DNA: TGTGCAAGTCGACCCTTCCGGTGCCCCGGACTTAGTCTCGGGGAGCTGTTTTTT

J gene: TRBJ1-2
V gene: TRBV29-1
clone size: -
D gene: -
CDR3 protein: CSVESEYYGYTF
CDR3 DNA: TGCAGCGTTGAGAGTGAGTACTATGGCTACACCTTC

J gene: TRBJ2-7
V gene: TRBV28
clone size: -
D gene: -
CDR3 protein: CASRLSPGGAPEQYF
CDR3 DNA: TGTGCCAGCAGACTAAGCCCAGGAGGAGCTCCCGAGCAGTACTTC

J gene: TRBJ1-1
V gene: TRBV25-1
clone size: few
D gene: -
CDR3 protein: CASSEYRAQDTEAFF
CDR3 DNA: TGTGCCAGCAGTGAATACAGGGCTCAGGACACTGAAGCTTTCTTT

J gene: TRBJ1-2
V gene: TRBV19
clone size: -
D gene: -
CDR3 protein: CASSVTRDTNGYTF
CDR3 DNA: TGTGCCAGTAGTGTAACCCGGGACACCAATGGCTACACCTTC

J gene: TRBJ2-3
V gene: TRBV5-6
clone size: -
D gene: -
CDR3 protein: CASSPDSKSTDTQYF
CDR3 DNA: TGTGCCAGCAGCCCGGACAGTAAAAGCACAGATACGCAGTATTTT

J gene: TRBJ2-7
V gene: TRBV7-9
clone size: -
D gene: -
CDR3 protein: CASSLPSATTYEQYF
CDR3 DNA: TGTGCCAGCAGCTTACCGAGCGCCACGACCTACGAGCAGTACTTC

J gene: TRBJ1-1
V gene: TRBV19
clone size: -
D gene: TRBD1
CDR3 protein: CATNIQGNSYTEAFF
CDR3 DNA: TGTGCCACCAACATACAGGGGAATTCTTACACTGAAGCTTTCTTT

J gene: TRBJ2-7
V gene: TRBV4-1
clone size: -
D gene: -
CDR3 protein: CASRLGRDDEQYF
CDR3 DNA: TGCGCCAGCAGGCTGGGGCGGGACGACGAGCAGTACTTC

J gene: TRBJ2-5
V gene: TRBV5-6
clone size: -
D gene: TRBD2
CDR3 protein: CASSLTSEETQYF
CDR3 DNA: TGTGCCAGCAGCCTTACTAGCGAAGAGACCCAGTACTTC

J gene: TRBJ2-7
V gene: TRBV10-3
clone size: -
D gene: -
CDR3 protein: CAISGMVGAPSYEQYF
CDR3 DNA: TGTGCCATCAGTGGAATGGTGGGAGCTCCCTCCTACGAGCAGTACTTC